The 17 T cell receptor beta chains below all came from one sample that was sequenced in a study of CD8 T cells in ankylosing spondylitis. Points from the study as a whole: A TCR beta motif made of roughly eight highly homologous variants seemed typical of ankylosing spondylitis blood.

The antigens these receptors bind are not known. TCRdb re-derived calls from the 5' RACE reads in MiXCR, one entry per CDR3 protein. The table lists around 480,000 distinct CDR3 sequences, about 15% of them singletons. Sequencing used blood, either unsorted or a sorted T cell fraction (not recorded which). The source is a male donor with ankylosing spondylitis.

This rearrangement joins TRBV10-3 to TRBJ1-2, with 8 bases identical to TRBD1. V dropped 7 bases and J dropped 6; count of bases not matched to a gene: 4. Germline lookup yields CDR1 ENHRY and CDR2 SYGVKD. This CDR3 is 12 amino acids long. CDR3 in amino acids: CAINGQGHGYTF. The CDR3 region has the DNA TGTGCCATCAACGGACAGGGACATGGCTACACCTTC.

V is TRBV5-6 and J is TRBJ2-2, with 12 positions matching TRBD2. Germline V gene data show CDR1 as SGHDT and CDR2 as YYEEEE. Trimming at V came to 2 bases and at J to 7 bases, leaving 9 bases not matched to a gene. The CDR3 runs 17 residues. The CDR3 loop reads CASSFELAGGFGGELFF. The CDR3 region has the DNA TGTGCCAGCAGCTTCGAACTAGCGGGAGGCTTTGGCGGGGAGCTGTTTTTT.

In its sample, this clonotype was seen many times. As DNA, the CDR3 is TGTGCCAGCAGTTTACCAGCCACCTACGAGCAGTACTTC. It codes for CASSLPATYEQYF. The V gene is TRBV28, the J gene TRBJ2-7; no firm D call. CDR3 length: 13 residues. V gave up 2 bases and J gave up 2 bases, with 7 bases separating them. Germline loops: CDR1 MDHEN, CDR2 SYDVKM.

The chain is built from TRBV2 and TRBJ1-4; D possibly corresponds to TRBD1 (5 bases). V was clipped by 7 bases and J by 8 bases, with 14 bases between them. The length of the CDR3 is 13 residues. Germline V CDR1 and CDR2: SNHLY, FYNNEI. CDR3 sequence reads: CASNLREGEKLFF. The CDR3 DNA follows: TGTGCCAGCAACCTGAGGGAGGGGGAAAAACTGTTTTTT.

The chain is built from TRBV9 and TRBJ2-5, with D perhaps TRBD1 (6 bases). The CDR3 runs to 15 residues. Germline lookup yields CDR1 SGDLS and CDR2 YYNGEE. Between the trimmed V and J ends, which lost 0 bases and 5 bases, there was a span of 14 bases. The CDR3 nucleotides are TGTGCCAGCAGCGTAGCTCTTGGGGGCTGGGAGACCCAGTACTTC. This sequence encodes CASSVALGGWETQYF.

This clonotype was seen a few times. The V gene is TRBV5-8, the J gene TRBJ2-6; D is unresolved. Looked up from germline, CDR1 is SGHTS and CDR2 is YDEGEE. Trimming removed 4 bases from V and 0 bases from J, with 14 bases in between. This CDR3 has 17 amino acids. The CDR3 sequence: CASSPTLLHSGANVLTF. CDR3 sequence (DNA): TGTGCCAGCAGCCCGACCCTCCTTCACTCTGGGGCCAACGTCCTGACTTTC.

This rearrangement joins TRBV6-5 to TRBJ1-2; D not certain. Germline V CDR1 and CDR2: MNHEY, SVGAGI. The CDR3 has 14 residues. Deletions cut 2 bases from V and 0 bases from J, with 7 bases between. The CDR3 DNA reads TGTGCCAGCAGTTACCGGCAGTCTAACTATGGCTACACCTTC. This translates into CASSYRQSNYGYTF.

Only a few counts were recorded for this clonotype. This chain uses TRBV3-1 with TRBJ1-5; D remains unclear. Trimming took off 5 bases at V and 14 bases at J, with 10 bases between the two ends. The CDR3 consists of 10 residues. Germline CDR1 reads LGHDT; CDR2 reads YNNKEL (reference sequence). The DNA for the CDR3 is TGTGCCAGCAGCACCCCGGCCGAGCATTTT. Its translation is CASSTPAEHF.

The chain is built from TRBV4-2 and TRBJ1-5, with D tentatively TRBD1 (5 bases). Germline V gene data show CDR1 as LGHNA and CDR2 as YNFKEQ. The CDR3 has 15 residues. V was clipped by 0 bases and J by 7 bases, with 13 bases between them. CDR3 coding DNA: TGTGCCAGCAGCCAAGAGGTTGGGGGACGGCAGCCCCAGCATTTT. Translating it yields CASSQEVGGRQPQHF.

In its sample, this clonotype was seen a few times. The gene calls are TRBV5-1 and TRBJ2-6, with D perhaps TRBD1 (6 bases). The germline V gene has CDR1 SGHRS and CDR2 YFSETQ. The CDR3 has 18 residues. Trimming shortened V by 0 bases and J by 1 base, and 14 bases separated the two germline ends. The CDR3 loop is CASSLDQGRHSGANVLTF. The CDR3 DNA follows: TGCGCCAGCAGCTTGGACCAGGGGCGACATTCTGGGGCCAACGTCCTGACTTTC.

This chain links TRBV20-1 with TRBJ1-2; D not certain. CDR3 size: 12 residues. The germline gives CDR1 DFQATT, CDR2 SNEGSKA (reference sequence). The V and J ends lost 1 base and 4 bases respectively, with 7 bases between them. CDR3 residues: CSARGESYGYTF. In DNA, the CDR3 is TGCAGTGCTAGAGGGGAGTCCTATGGCTACACCTTC.

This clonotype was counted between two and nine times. CDR3 protein: CSARGAGGGSGYGYTF. In DNA form, the CDR3 reads TGCAGTGCTAGGGGGGCAGGGGGCGGATCCGGCTATGGCTACACCTTC. The V call is TRBV20-1, the J call TRBJ1-2; 8 positions match TRBD1. From germline, CDR1 is DFQATT and CDR2 SNEGSKA (reference sequence). The V and J ends lost 3 bases and 4 bases, in that order; junction bases with no gene match: 13. The CDR3 is made up of 16 amino acids.

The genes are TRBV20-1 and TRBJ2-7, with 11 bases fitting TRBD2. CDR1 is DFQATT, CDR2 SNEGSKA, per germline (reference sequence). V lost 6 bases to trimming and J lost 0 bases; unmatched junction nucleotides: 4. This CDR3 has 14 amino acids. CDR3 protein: CSAHLAGGSYEQYF. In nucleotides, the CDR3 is TGCAGTGCCCACCTAGCGGGGGGCTCCTACGAGCAGTACTTC.

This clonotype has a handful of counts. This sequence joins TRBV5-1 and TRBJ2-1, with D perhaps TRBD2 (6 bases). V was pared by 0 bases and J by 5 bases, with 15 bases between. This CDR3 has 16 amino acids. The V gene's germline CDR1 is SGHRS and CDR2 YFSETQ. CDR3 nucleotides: TGCGCCAGCAGCTTGGTTTTAGCGGATACGAACAATGAGCAGTTCTTC. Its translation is CASSLVLADTNNEQFF.

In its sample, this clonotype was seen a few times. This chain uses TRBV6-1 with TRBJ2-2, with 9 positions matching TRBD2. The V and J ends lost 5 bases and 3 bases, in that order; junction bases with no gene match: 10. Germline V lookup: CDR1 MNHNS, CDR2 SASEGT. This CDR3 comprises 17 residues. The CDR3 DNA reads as TGTGCCAGCAGTAAGCAGGGGACTAGCATCTACACCGGGGAGCTGTTTTTT. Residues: CASSKQGTSIYTGELFF.

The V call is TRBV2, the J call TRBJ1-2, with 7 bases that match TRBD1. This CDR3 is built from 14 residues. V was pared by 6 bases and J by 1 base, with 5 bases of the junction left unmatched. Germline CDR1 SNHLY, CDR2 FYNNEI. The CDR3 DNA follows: TGTGCCAGCAGCTACAGGGGATTTAACTATGGCTACACCTTC. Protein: CASSYRGFNYGYTF.

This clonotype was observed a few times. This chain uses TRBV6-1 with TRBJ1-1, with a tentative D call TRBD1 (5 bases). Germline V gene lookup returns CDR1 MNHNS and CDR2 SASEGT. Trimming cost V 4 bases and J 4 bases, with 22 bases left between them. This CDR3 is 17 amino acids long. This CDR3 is CASSGLLPGIGGTEAFF. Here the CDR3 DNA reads TGTGCCAGCAGTGGGCTCCTTCCGGGAATCGGGGGCACTGAAGCTTTCTTT.